This TCR beta chain was sequenced for a study of OX40 agonist ivuxolimab in advanced cancers. The study, taken as a whole, reports: At 0.1 to 3.0 mg/kg, CD4+ and CD8+ blood T cells expanded clonally by week 6. Expanded clones were, on average, more numerous among CD8+ T cells than CD4+. Partial responders receiving 0.1-3.0 mg/kg showed among the lowest clonal expansion.

Per germline, CDR1 SQVTM and CDR2 ANQGSEA. V was shortened by 7 bases and J by 0 bases, with 22 bases between the two germline ends. This CDR3 is built from 17 residues. TCRdb's copy holds only in-frame clones and misses some; the assay was immunoSEQ multiplex PCR. The sample yields roughly 60,000 clones, roughly 86% seen once. The investigators sampled blood at baseline, at cycle 4 day 1, and at cycle 7 day 1. About this clone: Its antigen is unidentified.

The sequences come from CD4+ or CD8+ T cells sorted from blood, collected in a trial of the OX40 agonist ivuxolimab. V usage is TRBV29-1 and J usage is TRBJ2-1, with D possibly matching TRBD2 (6 bases). This receptor was taken from an adult with an advanced solid tumor such as melanoma, head and neck, liver or kidney cancer. The CDR3 loop is CSARGGAQPTSYNEQFF. CDR3 nucleotide sequence: TGCAGCGCTCGAGGAGGGGCCCAACCCACCTCCTACAATGAGCAGTTCTTC.